Following are 27 T cell receptor beta chains from one sample sequenced in a study of blood T cell repertoires in COVID-19. Assay: immunoSEQ multiplex PCR; the TCRdb copy retains only in-frame clones and omits some. This table holds about 480,000 clones, 87% found once. Sequenced material: PBMCs or T cells enriched from blood (not recorded which). The source of these receptors is a woman younger than 30 with acute COVID-19.

The J gene is TRBJ1-5, the V gene TRBV5-4, with D unclear. Germline CDR1 SGHNT, CDR2 YYREEE (reference sequence). V was shortened by 3 bases and J by 3 bases, with 4 bases between the two germline ends. The CDR3 loop spans 12 amino acids. Here the CDR3 reads CASSSNNQPQHF. CDR3 DNA: TGTGCCAGCAGCTCCAACAATCAGCCCCAGCATTTT.

The rearrangement joins TRBV7-9 to TRBJ1-1; D not certain. Germline CDR1 is SEHNR and CDR2 is FQNEAQ (reference sequence). Deletions cut 6 bases from V and 0 bases from J, with 8 bases between. CDR3 length: 13 residues. CDR3 DNA: TGTGCCAGCAGAAGACACATGAACACTGAAGCTTTCTTT. This gives the protein CASRRHMNTEAFF.

The chain couples TRBV29-1 to TRBJ1-2; D might be TRBD1 (5 bases). The length of the CDR3 is 12 residues. The V end was cut by 2 bases, the J end by 4 bases, with 8 bases between. Germline V lookup: CDR1 SQVTM, CDR2 ANQGSEA. Here the CDR3 reads CSVESRAYGYTF. CDR3 nucleotides: TGCAGCGTTGAATCCAGGGCCTATGGCTACACCTTC.

V and J are TRBV30 and TRBJ1-3, with D maybe TRBD1 (5 bases). The CDR3 extends over 16 amino acids. Trimming pared 8 bases from V and 0 bases from J, leaving 20 bases between. Germline V gene sequence: CDR1 GTSNPN, CDR2 SVGIG (reference sequence). CDR3 loop: CARTAGTLSSGNTIYF. CDR3 DNA sequence: TGTGCCCGAACCGCCGGGACTCTTAGCTCTGGAAACACCATATATTTT.

The genes are TRBV5-6 and TRBJ1-4; possible D gene TRBD1, 6 bases. Between the trimmed V and J ends, which lost 3 bases and 7 bases, there was a span of 16 bases. The CDR3 runs 15 residues. Germline V gene data show CDR1 as SGHDT and CDR2 as YYEEEE. For the CDR3, the DNA is TGTGCCAGCAGCTACTCCGGGACAAGAGGTGAAAAACTGTTTTTT. Amino acid sequence: CASSYSGTRGEKLFF.

This chain joins TRBV21-1 and TRBJ1-5; the table's D gene call, TRBD1, was not cross checked with the DNA. TRBV21-1 is termed a pseudogene. This CDR3 contains 19 residues. CDR3 protein: CASSRTRDRDDYSNQPQHF. CDR3 nucleotide sequence: TGTGCCAGCAGCAGAACTCGGGACAGGGATGATTATAGCAATCAGCCCCAGCATTTT.

This chain uses TRBV28 with TRBJ2-1; 9 nucleotides line up with TRBD2. Germline V gene sequence: CDR1 MDHEN, CDR2 SYDVKM. This CDR3 has 14 amino acids. Trimming cost V 5 bases and J 4 bases; bases outside gene matches: 3. In nucleotides, the CDR3 is TGTGCCAGCAGTATGACTAGCGGTTACAATGAGCAGTTCTTC. It encodes CASSMTSGYNEQFF.

This sequence joins TRBV3-1 (or the pseudogene TRBV3-2) and TRBJ1-5; unclear D gene. The CDR3 extends over 14 amino acids. The germline gives CDR1 LGHDT, CDR2 YNNKEL (reference sequence). The V end lost 2 bases, the J end lost 3 bases, and 8 bases lay between the germline ends. The CDR3 loop reads CASSQQVTNQPQHF. The CDR3 coding sequence is TGTGCCAGCAGCCAACAGGTCACCAATCAGCCCCAGCATTTT.

This clone occurred a few times. The chain links TRBV11-2 to TRBJ1-1, with D perhaps matching TRBD1 (6 bases). V was cut by 3 bases and J by 4 bases, with 15 bases left in between. Germline CDR1 reads SGHAT; CDR2 reads FQNNGV. This CDR3 is built from 15 residues. DNA of the CDR3: TGTGCCAGCAGCTTTCTGGCCCAGGGGTCCACTGAAGCTTTCTTT. It specifies CASSFLAQGSTEAFF.

The J gene is TRBJ2-1, the V gene TRBV28, with no clear D. The CDR3 is 14 residues long. V was trimmed by 5 bases and J by 1 base, leaving 9 bases between them. Germline V gene data show CDR1 as MDHEN and CDR2 as SYDVKM. The CDR3: CASSPPTSYNEQFF. The CDR3 DNA reads TGTGCCAGCAGTCCCCCCACTTCCTACAATGAGCAGTTCTTC.

The V and J genes are TRBV27 and TRBJ2-1; 8 nucleotides align to TRBD1. Per the germline V gene, CDR1 is MNHEY and CDR2 is SMNVEV (reference sequence). There are 14 residues in the CDR3. V gave up 5 bases and J gave up 3 bases; unmatched junction bases: 3. The CDR3 region is CASSPGTGYNEQFF. The CDR3 nucleotides are TGTGCCAGCAGTCCAGGGACAGGCTACAATGAGCAGTTCTTC.

J is TRBJ1-1 and V is TRBV6-5; the D gene is possibly TRBD1 (5 bases). Germline V lookup: CDR1 MNHEY, CDR2 SVGAGI. This CDR3 comprises 15 residues. V was trimmed by 6 bases and J by 2 bases, leaving 16 bases between them. CDR3 sequence: CASSAGEWYNTEAFF. CDR3 bases: TGTGCCAGCAGCGCGGGGGAGTGGTATAACACTGAAGCTTTCTTT.

A remark on this clone: This same CDR3 is encoded by further DNA sequences in the sample. J is TRBJ2-7 and V is TRBV7-9; D uncertain. V lost 1 base and J 5 bases, leaving 3 bases between the germline ends. CDR3 length: 11 amino acids. From germline, CDR1 is SEHNR and CDR2 FQNEAQ (reference sequence). CDR3 sequence: CASSLVNEQYF. CDR3 nucleotides: TGTGCCAGCAGCTTAGTTAACGAGCAGTACTTC.

J is TRBJ1-1 and V is TRBV2, with D perhaps matching TRBD1 (6 bases). Looked up from germline, CDR1 is SNHLY and CDR2 is FYNNEI. The V gene lost 8 bases and the J gene lost 3 bases, with 10 bases spanning the gap. The CDR3 is 12 residues long. CDR3 DNA: TGTGCCAGCCAGGGGATCGACACTGAAGCTTTCTTT. Its translation is CASQGIDTEAFF.

This chain connects TRBV6-2 or TRBV6-3 to TRBJ2-3, with 9 bases aligning to TRBD1. There are 16 residues in the CDR3. V was clipped by 2 bases and J by 4 bases; unmatched bases: 7. Germline V lookup: CDR1 MNHEY, CDR2 SVGEGT. For the CDR3, the DNA is TGTGCCAGCAGTTACCGAACAGGGGGCCGGGCAGATACGCAGTATTTT. Amino acids: CASSYRTGGRADTQYF.

This CDR3 is CASSFPGTEAFF. The CDR3 region has the DNA TGTGCCAGCAGTTTCCCCGGCACTGAAGCTTTCTTT. The chain couples TRBV28 to TRBJ1-1; D ambiguous. This CDR3 spans 12 amino acids. V was shortened by 3 bases and J by 4 bases, with 6 bases between the two germline ends. CDR1 MDHEN and CDR2 SYDVKM come from the germline V gene. Based on the CDR3 plus reference TRBV28 and TRBJ1-1, the full variable domain is DVKVTQSSRYLVKRTGEKVFLECVQDMDHENMFWYRQDPGLGLRLIYFSYDVKMKEKGDIPEGYSVSREKKERFSLILESASTNQTSMYLCASSFPGTEAFFGQGTRLTVV.

The chain links TRBV5-6 to TRBJ2-1; 15 nucleotides agree with TRBD2. This CDR3 region has 19 residues. The junction had 11 bases not matched to a gene; V was cut back by 6 bases and J by 1 base. CDR1 SGHDT and CDR2 YYEEEE come from the germline V gene. In DNA, the CDR3 is TGTGCCAGCAAAAGACGGACTAGCGGGAGGGGCCTGTCCTACAATGAGCAGTTCTTC. Residues: CASKRRTSGRGLSYNEQFF.

This rearrangement joins TRBV27 to TRBJ1-2; the match to TRBD1 covers 10 bases. Looked up from germline, CDR1 is MNHEY and CDR2 is SMNVEV (reference sequence). This CDR3 has 14 amino acids. Trimming took 2 bases from V and 8 from J; bases not matched to a gene: 5. CDR3 sequence: CASSLTTGGEGYTF. The CDR3 DNA reads TGTGCCAGCAGTTTAACGACAGGGGGCGAGGGCTACACCTTC.

The chain combines TRBV2 with TRBJ2-7; D perhaps matches TRBD2 (5 bases). The CDR3 extends over 14 amino acids. The V end was cut by 8 bases, the J end by 6 bases, with 20 bases between. Germline V CDR1 and CDR2: SNHLY, FYNNEI. The CDR3 DNA reads as TGTGCCAGCGGAGATCGAACTAGTGTTGGCGAGCAGTACTTC. Amino acid sequence: CASGDRTSVGEQYF.

The rearrangement uses TRBV9 and TRBJ1-6; the D is unclear. Germline V gene lookup returns CDR1 SGDLS and CDR2 YYNGEE. V was shortened by 0 bases and J by 6 bases, with 16 bases between the two germline ends. The CDR3 is 17 amino acids. The CDR3 DNA is TGTGCCAGCAGCGTAGGATCTGCCAGTCTCAGTAATTCACCCCTCCACTTT. Translated: CASSVGSASLSNSPLHF.

This chain joins TRBV10-2 and TRBJ1-2; TRBD1 might be the D (5 bases). V was pared by 2 bases and J by 7 bases, with 11 bases between. The CDR3 extends over 13 amino acids. Germline CDR1 WSHSY, CDR2 SAAADI. The CDR3 bases are TGCGCCAGCAGTGAGACAGGACTACTTGGCTACACCTTC. It codes for CASSETGLLGYTF.

The chain recombines TRBV7-9 with TRBJ2-7; D is possibly TRBD1 (5 bases). The CDR3 has 15 amino acids. Trimming took off 5 bases at V and 0 bases at J, with 14 bases between the two ends. Germline values: CDR1 SEHNR, CDR2 FQNEAQ (reference sequence). The DNA for the CDR3 is TGTGCCAGCAGCCGAGGACACCCCTCCTCCTACGAGCAGTACTTC. Its translation: CASSRGHPSSYEQYF.

The chain couples TRBV4-1 to TRBJ2-7; D may be TRBD2 (5 bases). The V gene lost 3 bases and the J gene lost 3 bases, with 21 bases spanning the gap. This CDR3 has 17 amino acids. Germline CDR1 is MGHRA and CDR2 is YSYEKL. CDR3 DNA sequence: TGCGCCAGCAGCCACCAAGTAGCGATTACCCTAGGCTACGAGCAGTACTTC. Its protein is CASSHQVAITLGYEQYF.

This chain connects TRBV6-5 to TRBJ2-1; D is unresolved. V was cut by 9 bases and J by 7 bases, with 13 bases left in between. CDR3 length: 12 amino acids. Per germline, CDR1 MNHEY and CDR2 SVGAGI. Written as DNA, the CDR3 is TGTGCCAGTGGGCATGTTTGGAATGAGCAGTTCTTC. Residues: CASGHVWNEQFF.

J is TRBJ1-1 and V is TRBV10-3; TRBD1 might be the D (5 bases). V shed 3 bases and J shed 0 bases, with 17 bases lying between them. The CDR3 covers 17 residues. Germline CDR1 reads ENHRY; CDR2 reads SYGVKD. Here the CDR3 reads CAISDSPGGVVNTEAFF. The CDR3 nucleotides are TGTGCCATCAGTGACTCACCGGGGGGAGTGGTGAACACTGAAGCTTTCTTT.

This chain uses TRBV7-2 with TRBJ2-1; D might be TRBD2 (5 bases). The V gene lost 2 bases and the J gene lost 10 bases, with 12 bases spanning the gap. The germline CDR1 and CDR2 sequences are SGHTA and FQGNSA. The length of the CDR3 is 13 residues. CDR3 nucleotides: TGTGCCAGCAGCTTAAGACTTGAGGGAGAGCAGTTCTTC. Residues: CASSLRLEGEQFF.

V usage is TRBV9 and J usage is TRBJ1-4, with D possibly matching TRBD1 (5 bases). Trimming took off 2 bases at V and 5 bases at J, with 16 bases between the two ends. Germline values: CDR1 SGDLS, CDR2 YYNGEE. The CDR3 totals 16 residues. CDR3 residues: CASSVTQGKDNEKLFF. The DNA of the CDR3 is TGTGCCAGCAGCGTTACTCAGGGAAAGGACAATGAAAAACTGTTTTTT.